Each of the 26 T cell receptor beta chains below was sequenced from the same sample in a study of T cell responses to AZD1222 COVID-19 vaccine. Repertoires were generated with immunoSEQ multiplex PCR, while TCRdb's copy carries only in-frame clones and drops some. This sample carries roughly 150,000 clones, 85% to 95% of them seen once, and the ten largest clones take more than 8%. Material: peripheral blood, obtained on day 0 of AZD1222 vaccination. The receptors originated from an adult in good health.

The chain couples TRBV4-1 to TRBJ1-3; perhaps TRBD1 as D (5 bases). The CDR3 contains 16 residues. Germline lookup yields CDR1 MGHRA and CDR2 YSYEKL. The V and J ends lost 2 bases and 0 bases respectively, with 11 bases between them. The CDR3 region is CASSQNRQNSGNTIYF. The DNA for the CDR3 is TGCGCCAGCAGCCAAAACAGACAGAACTCTGGAAACACCATATATTTT.

The chain is built from TRBV30 and TRBJ1-5; D is undetermined. Germline V CDR1 and CDR2: GTSNPN, SVGIG (reference sequence). The V end lost 0 bases, the J end lost 4 bases, and 7 bases lay between the germline ends. This CDR3 has 13 residues. CDR3 DNA sequence: TGTGCCTGGAGTGTAAGTGGGAATCAGCCCCAGCATTTT. This encodes CAWSVSGNQPQHF.

The chain employs TRBV5-8 and TRBJ2-1; D is unclear. Looked up from germline, CDR1 is SGHTS and CDR2 is YDEGEE. The CDR3 consists of 14 residues. V was pared by 2 bases and J by 6 bases, with 12 bases between. The chain's CDR3 is CASSLRHTRNEQFF. CDR3 nucleotide sequence: TGTGCCAGCAGCTTAAGACACACACGCAATGAGCAGTTCTTC.

The chain links TRBV7-9 to TRBJ1-1, with no clear D. Trimming removed 2 bases at V and 9 bases at J, with 7 bases between. Germline values: CDR1 SEHNR, CDR2 FQNEAQ (reference sequence). The CDR3 runs to 11 residues. As DNA, the CDR3 is TGTGCCAGCAGCTTACAGGAAAAAGCTTTCTTT. Protein sequence: CASSLQEKAFF.

This clone was detected once. This rearrangement joins TRBV7-2 to TRBJ1-1, with 9 bases lining up with TRBD1. Germline V lookup: CDR1 SGHTA, CDR2 FQGNSA. The junction had 12 bases not matched to a gene; V was cut back by 3 bases and J by 7 bases. The CDR3 sequence is 16 residues long. The CDR3 sequence: CASSFHGGQGRSEAFF. CDR3 nucleotide sequence: TGTGCCAGCAGCTTCCACGGGGGACAGGGACGAAGTGAAGCTTTCTTT.

This clone was seen a few times. The chain joins TRBV3-1 (or the pseudogene TRBV3-2) to TRBJ1-6; the match to TRBD1 covers 7 bases. The ends lost 4 bases at V and 9 bases at J; junction bases unmatched: 6. Germline V gene sequence: CDR1 LGHDT, CDR2 YNNKEL (reference sequence). The CDR3 loop spans 14 amino acids. The DNA for the CDR3 is TGTGCCAGCAGCCCCGGACAGGAAAGTTCACCCCTCCACTTT. Translation: CASSPGQESSPLHF.

The rearrangement uses TRBV6-6 and TRBJ1-3; 7 bases are shared with TRBD1. The V gene end was trimmed by 5 bases and the J gene end by 3 bases; junction bases not matched to a gene: 4. Germline V gene lookup returns CDR1 MNHNY and CDR2 SVGAGI (reference sequence). The CDR3 runs to 14 residues. CDR3 bases: TGTGCCAGCAGTCCGGACAGGCTTGGAAACACCATATATTTT. Protein sequence: CASSPDRLGNTIYF.

This clone has a single count. The chain recombines TRBV19 with TRBJ1-5; 8 bases line up with TRBD1. Losses at the gene ends were 2 bases for V and 2 bases for J; bases not matched to a gene: 14. This CDR3 is built from 19 residues. The germline CDR1 and CDR2 sequences are LNHDA and SQIVND (reference sequence). In DNA, the CDR3 is TGTGCCAGTAGTATATTAAAGGCTCGCCGGGGACAGGGCAATCAGCCCCAGCATTTT. Amino acid sequence: CASSILKARRGQGNQPQHF.

The gene calls are TRBV7-9 and TRBJ2-3; D unresolved. Between the trimmed V and J ends, which lost 10 bases and 6 bases, there was a span of 17 bases. Germline-derived CDR1 and CDR2 are SEHNR and FQNEAQ (reference sequence). The CDR3 is 13 amino acids. CDR3 in amino acids: CATSGVNRDTQYF. CDR3 in DNA: TGTGCCACCTCTGGGGTTAATAGGGATACGCAGTATTTT.

The rearrangement links TRBV7-6 to TRBJ1-6; D is unresolved. Germline CDR1 and CDR2: SGHVS and FNYEAQ. V was shortened by 3 bases and J by 7 bases, with 13 bases between the two germline ends. The CDR3 length is 15 residues. The DNA for the CDR3 is TGTGCCAGCAGCTTTAAAGACGGCTCGAATTCACCCCTCCACTTT. It codes for CASSFKDGSNSPLHF. Looking up the rest from reference TRBV7-6 and TRBJ1-6 gives the full variable domain: GAGVSQSPRYKVTKRGQDVALRCDPISGHVSLYWYRQALGQGPEFLTYFNYEAQQDKSGLPNDRFSAERPEGSISTLTIQRTEQRDSAMYRCASSFKDGSNSPLHFGNGTRLTVT.

This clone was detected only a few times. V and J are TRBV6-4 and TRBJ2-1; 8 bases are a match to TRBD2. CDR3 length equals 14 residues. V shed 6 bases and J 5 bases; nucleotides not matched to a gene: 6. Germline CDR1 and CDR2: MRHNA and SNTAGT. The CDR3 DNA sequence: TGTGCCAGCAGCTTCGGGGGGGATAACAATGAGCAGTTCTTC. This codes for CASSFGGDNNEQFF.

The chain couples TRBV7-8 to TRBJ2-1; no firm D call. Germline V gene sequence: CDR1 SGHVS, CDR2 FQNEAQ. The CDR3 spans 15 residues. Trimming removed 6 bases at V and 0 bases at J, with 12 bases between. The CDR3 DNA reads TGTGCCAGCAGTGGTGGACCGGGCTCCTACAATGAGCAGTTCTTC. It translates to CASSGGPGSYNEQFF.

This chain joins TRBV6-6 and TRBJ2-2, with TRBD1 as a possible D gene (7 bases). Germline assignment: CDR1 MNHNY and CDR2 SVGAGI (reference sequence). The CDR3 loop spans 15 amino acids. V lost 7 bases, J lost 3 bases, and 15 bases lay in between. DNA for the CDR3: TGTGCCAGCACTTCGCAGGGGGGATACACCGGGGAGCTGTTTTTT. This translates into CASTSQGGYTGELFF.

A few counts support this clone. V and J are TRBV9 and TRBJ2-1; 10 positions agree with TRBD2. V gave up 4 bases and J gave up 7 bases; unmatched junction bases: 5. CDR1 is SGDLS, CDR2 YYNGEE, per germline. This CDR3 spans 14 amino acids. The chain's CDR3 is CASSNERGGNEQFF. The DNA of the CDR3 is TGTGCCAGCAGCAATGAGCGGGGGGGTAATGAGCAGTTCTTC.

The V gene is TRBV28, the J gene TRBJ2-7, with 7 bases matching TRBD1. The V segment lost 7 bases and the J segment 11 bases; nucleotides outside the gene matches: 17. Germline V gives CDR1 MDHEN, CDR2 SYDVKM. This CDR3 contains 14 residues. CDR3 sequence: CASNPGTAIRYEYF. The CDR3 DNA follows: TGTGCCAGCAATCCCGGGACAGCCATACGCTACGAGTACTTC. The full variable domain, rest sourced from reference TRBV28 and TRBJ2-7, is DVKVTQSSRYLVKRTGEKVFLECVQDMDHENMFWYRQDPGLGLRLIYFSYDVKMKEKGDIPEGYSVSREKKERFSLILESASTNQTSMYLCASNPGTAIRYEYFGPGTRLTVT.

V gene TRBV5-4 combines with J gene TRBJ2-2; TRBD1 might be the D (6 bases). V was shortened by 1 base and J by 4 bases, with 8 bases between the two germline ends. CDR3 length: 14 residues. Germline loops: CDR1 SGHNT, CDR2 YYREEE (reference sequence). CDR3 protein: CASSLTGTTGELFF. The DNA for the CDR3 is TGTGCCAGCAGCTTGACAGGGACCACCGGGGAGCTGTTTTTT.

This clone showed up just once. V usage is TRBV6-5 and J usage is TRBJ1-6, with TRBD1 identical over 7 bases. The germline V gene has CDR1 MNHEY and CDR2 SVGAGI. J lost 9 bases, V lost 6 bases, and 8 bases had no gene match. This CDR3 region has 14 residues. CDR3 in DNA: TGTGCCAGCAGCCCGGGACAGAAATCTTCACCCCTCCACTTT. It translates to CASSPGQKSSPLHF.

The chain links TRBV28 to TRBJ2-7, with D possibly TRBD1 on 5 matching bases. CDR1 MDHEN and CDR2 SYDVKM come from the germline V gene. The CDR3 runs to 15 residues. V lost 5 bases to trimming and J lost 1 base, with 15 bases between them. CDR3 nucleotide sequence: TGTGCCAGCAGTCGTCCCAGGGCGCGGTCCTACGAGCAGTACTTC. Translation gives CASSRPRARSYEQYF.

The chain links TRBV29-1 to TRBJ1-5, with TRBD1 matching 10 bases. Trimming took 4 bases from V and 7 from J; bases not matched to a gene: 13. The germline V gene has CDR1 SQVTM and CDR2 ANQGSEA. The CDR3 contains 16 residues. DNA for the CDR3: TGCAGCGTTGCTGAGTCCGGGACAGGGGAAGGCCAGCCCCAGCATTTT. The encoded protein is CSVAESGTGEGQPQHF.

The table lists this clone with a few counts. This chain connects TRBV19 to TRBJ1-1; 7 bases are shared with TRBD1. In germline, CDR1 is LNHDA, CDR2 SQIVND (reference sequence). V dropped 7 bases and J dropped 6; count of bases not matched to a gene: 8. The CDR3 totals 13 residues. The CDR3 protein is CASKYEGAAEAFF. The DNA for the CDR3 is TGTGCCAGTAAATACGAGGGGGCGGCTGAAGCTTTCTTT.

V is TRBV18 and J is TRBJ1-1; perhaps TRBD1 as D (6 bases). Germline CDR1 KGHSH, CDR2 LQKENI. The ends were cut back, 6 bases at V and 1 base at J, with 15 bases in the middle. The CDR3 spans 15 residues. In DNA form, the CDR3 reads TGTGCCAGCTCCCACGGACAGCCTCGGAACACTGAAGCTTTCTTT. Residues: CASSHGQPRNTEAFF.

The V gene is TRBV5-1, the J gene TRBJ2-5; TRBD2 aligns across 10 bases. With 0 bases clipped from V and 2 bases from J, the junction kept 4 bases outside the gene matches. The length of the CDR3 is 16 residues. Germline V lookup: CDR1 SGHRS, CDR2 YFSETQ. CDR3 in amino acids: CASSLGTSGIQETQYF. DNA for the CDR3: TGCGCCAGCAGCTTGGGGACTAGCGGTATTCAAGAGACCCAGTACTTC.

The chain uses TRBV4-3 and TRBJ2-1; 13 nucleotides agree with TRBD2. The CDR3 is 15 residues long. The V gene end was trimmed by 5 bases and the J gene end by 8 bases; junction bases not matched to a gene: 6. Germline CDR1 is LGHNA and CDR2 is YSLEER. The CDR3 reads CASSSTSGGAYEQFF. CDR3 nucleotide sequence: TGCGCCAGCAGCTCAACTAGCGGGGGGGCGTATGAGCAGTTCTTC.

The rearrangement uses TRBV4-2 and TRBJ1-6, with a weak D call TRBD1 (5 bases). Germline V gene data show CDR1 as LGHNA and CDR2 as YNFKEQ. This CDR3 region has 17 residues. The V end was cut by 7 bases, the J end by 7 bases, with 23 bases between. The CDR3 sequence is CASTRLEEGDGNSPLHF. As DNA, the CDR3 is TGTGCCAGCACCCGTTTAGAAGAAGGGGACGGGAATTCACCCCTCCACTTT.

This clone was counted between two and nine times. V and J are TRBV6-1 and TRBJ1-5; 7 bases are a match to TRBD1. This CDR3 is built from 17 residues. V was clipped by 2 bases and J by 0 bases; unmatched bases: 7. Germline-derived CDR1 and CDR2 are MNHNS and SASEGT. CDR3 bases: TGTGCCAGCAGTGAAATTGCAGGGACAGATAGCAATCAGCCCCAGCATTTT. The encoded protein is CASSEIAGTDSNQPQHF.

The V and J genes are TRBV14 and TRBJ1-1, with D unclear. Trimming stripped 2 bases from V and 7 bases from J, with 17 bases between. Per the germline V gene, CDR1 is SGHDN and CDR2 is FVKESK. The CDR3 loop spans 15 amino acids. CDR3 DNA: TGTGCCAGCAGCCAACTGATTGACGGAAAGGGTGAAGCTTTCTTT. It codes for CASSQLIDGKGEAFF.